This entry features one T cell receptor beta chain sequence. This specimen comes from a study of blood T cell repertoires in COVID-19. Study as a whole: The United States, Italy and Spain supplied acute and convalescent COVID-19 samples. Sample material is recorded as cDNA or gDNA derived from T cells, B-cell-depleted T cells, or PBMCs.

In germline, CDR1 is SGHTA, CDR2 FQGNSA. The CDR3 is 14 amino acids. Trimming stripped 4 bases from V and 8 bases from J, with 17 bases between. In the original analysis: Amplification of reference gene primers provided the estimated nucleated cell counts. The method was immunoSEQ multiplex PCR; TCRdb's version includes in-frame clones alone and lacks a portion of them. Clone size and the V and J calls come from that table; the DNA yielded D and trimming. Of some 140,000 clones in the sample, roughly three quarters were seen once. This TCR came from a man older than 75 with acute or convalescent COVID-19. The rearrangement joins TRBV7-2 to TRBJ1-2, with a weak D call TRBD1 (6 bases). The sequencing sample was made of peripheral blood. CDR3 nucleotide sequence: TGTGCCAGCAGCTCAGGGACATCCCGGGGAGGCTACACCTTC. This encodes CASSSGTSRGGYTF.